A selection of T cell receptor beta chains follows, all from one sample in a study of T-cell memory formation after mild COVID-19. MiXCR, run by TCRdb on the 5' RACE reads, gives a single entry per CDR3 protein. The sample consists of approximately 230,000 distinct CDR3 sequences, about 15% of them appearing once. Specimen: PBMCs or a T cell subset sorted from them (not recorded which). The receptor source for this set is a man younger than 35 who had mild COVID-19 (a few samples of this study predate the infection). Cell type and time point are not known. CDR3s include the opening cysteine and the closing phenylalanine or tryptophan. Each record gives: clone size, V gene, J gene, D gene, CDR3 length, CDR3 DNA, CDR3 protein. A D gene is named only where the DNA matches it firmly. Size tells how often a clone was seen (once, few, many) or the class of an expanded clone, and some rows leave it out.

-	TRBV6-1	TRBJ2-5	TRBD1	15	TGTGCCAGCAGTGAGGGAACAGGGGGCCTGAAGACCCAGTACTTC	CASSEGTGGLKTQYF
-	TRBV4-2	TRBJ2-2	-	16	TGTGCCAGCAGCCAAGATTATCGGGGAAACACCGGGGAGCTGTTTTTT	CASSQDYRGNTGELFF
-	TRBV3-1	TRBJ2-3	TRBD2	15	TGTGCCAGCGCAGTCGGCGGGGGGGTGACAGATACGCAGTATTTT	CASAVGGGVTDTQYF
few	TRBV11-2	TRBJ2-5	-	14	TGTGCCAGCAGCTTTCGCGGGTCCAGAGAGACCCAGTACTTC	CASSFRGSRETQYF
-	TRBV30	TRBJ1-5	TRBD1	17	TGTGCCTGGAGTCCGAACAGGTCAGGGGGAACCAATCAGCCCCAGCATTTT	CAWSPNRSGGTNQPQHF
-	TRBV7-3	TRBJ2-2	-	15	TGTGCCAGCAGCCCGATCGGAGATGTGAACGGGGAGCTGTTTTTT	CASSPIGDVNGELFF
-	TRBV28	TRBJ1-6	-	13	TGTGCCAGCAGTTTACCCAGGGTTTCACCCCTCCACTTT	CASSLPRVSPLHF
-	TRBV9	TRBJ2-5	-	13	TGTGCCAGCAGCGTGGGCGGGGTAGAGACCCAGTACTTC	CASSVGGVETQYF
few	TRBV5-1	TRBJ2-1	-	15	TGCGCCAGCAGCTTGGCCCTAGCCTATCCCAGTGAGCAGTTCTTC	CASSLALAYPSEQFF
few	TRBV7-2	TRBJ2-3	-	12	TGTGCCAGCAGCCGAAACTCAGATACGCAGTATTTT	CASSRNSDTQYF
-	TRBV11-2	TRBJ1-2	-	15	TGTGCCAGCAGCCTCCGCCCCAACACCTACTATGGCTACACCTTC	CASSLRPNTYYGYTF
-	TRBV5-1	TRBJ2-1	TRBD2	16	TGCGCCAGCAGCGGCCCTGGGACTAGCGGGGGAAGTGAGCAGTTCTTC	CASSGPGTSGGSEQFF
few	TRBV20-1	TRBJ2-3	TRBD1	15	TGCAGTGCTAGAGACGCGGGACAGGGCACAGATACGCAGTATTTT	CSARDAGQGTDTQYF
many	TRBV7-8	TRBJ2-7	-	12	TGTGCCAGCAGCCACAGGAGTCGTCACCAGTACTTC	CASSHRSRHQYF
-	TRBV5-1	TRBJ2-5	TRBD1	15	TGCGCCAGCAGCGGGGGGACAGGGATCCAAGAGACCCAGTACTTC	CASSGGTGIQETQYF
few	TRBV7-2	TRBJ1-6	-	15	TGTGCCAGCAGCTTAGGCAGAACTCATAATTCACCCCTCCACTTT	CASSLGRTHNSPLHF
few	TRBV4-3	TRBJ1-2	TRBD1	15	TGCGCCAGCAGCGCCCGGGACAGGGGTGGCTATGGCTACACCTTC	CASSARDRGGYGYTF
few	TRBV4-3	TRBJ2-4	-	15	TGCGCCAGCAGCCAAGATCTCGGTACCTCGAACATTCAGTACTTC	CASSQDLGTSNIQYF
few	TRBV9	TRBJ1-1	-	14	TGTGCCAGCAGCGCCAGGGCGGTGGATACTGAAGCTTTCTTT	CASSARAVDTEAFF
many	TRBV4-3	TRBJ2-3	TRBD1	17	TGCGCCAGCAGCCAAGGAAACAGGGGGCGAGGCACAGATACGCAGTATTTT	CASSQGNRGRGTDTQYF
few	TRBV20-1	TRBJ1-1	TRBD1	15	TGCAGTGCGCGCCACAGGGGACGCTCACTCACTGAAGCTTTCTTT	CSARHRGRSLTEAFF
-	TRBV29-1	TRBJ1-2	-	11	TGCAGCGTTCAGGAAAACTATGGCTACACCTTC	CSVQENYGYTF
few	TRBV5-4	TRBJ2-1	TRBD1	15	TGTGCCAGCAGCCGGGGACAGGGGACCTACAATGAGCAGTTCTTC	CASSRGQGTYNEQFF
few	TRBV6-2/TRBV6-3	TRBJ2-3	-	12	TGTGCCAGCAGCCGGACTGAGGATACGCAGTATTTT	CASSRTEDTQYF
-	TRBV5-1	TRBJ2-3	-	16	TGCGCCAGCAGCTTGAATCAGAAACTTAGCACAGATACGCAGTATTTT	CASSLNQKLSTDTQYF